The 4 T cell receptor beta chains reported below all come from one sample, sequenced in a study of T cells in Graves' hyperthyroidism and ophthalmopathy. Researchers took RNA transcripts and amplified the TCR beta CDR3 regions from them. First-round RT-PCR with HTBI primers amplified the TCR CDR3 region. TCRdb analysed the multiplex PCR reads with MiXCR anew, one entry per CDR3 protein. The sample carries hundreds of thousands of distinct CDR3 sequences, just under 20% recorded once. The sequencing input was blood. Receptor source: a man aged 40-49 years with Graves' ophthalmopathy.

This clonotype occurred a few times. This chain joins TRBV5-1 and TRBJ2-1; the D gene could be TRBD1 or TRBD2 (6 bases each). The V end lost 2 bases, the J end lost 5 bases, and 11 bases lay between the germline ends. Germline loops: CDR1 SGHRS, CDR2 YFSETQ. The CDR3 spans 14 residues. This CDR3 is CASSLQGGNNEQFF. Written as DNA, the CDR3 is TGCGCCAGCAGCTTACAGGGAGGTAACAATGAGCAGTTCTTC.

The sample holds a few counts of this clonotype. V usage is TRBV10-2 and J usage is TRBJ2-5, with D possibly being TRBD1 (6 bases). CDR3 length: 17 amino acids. CDR1 and CDR2 (germline): WSHSY, SAAADI. With 6 bases removed from V and 4 bases from J, the gap between germline ends came to 24 bases. The CDR3 nucleotides are TGCGCCAGCAGCAAATTACGGGCAGGATCAGGGGCAGAGACCCAGTACTTC. It codes for CASSKLRAGSGAETQYF.

This rearrangement joins TRBV11-2 to TRBJ1-6; D unresolved. Per the germline V gene, CDR1 is SGHAT and CDR2 is FQNNGV. The CDR3 length is 15 residues. The V end lost 8 bases, the J end lost 0 bases, and 11 bases lay between the germline ends. CDR3 in amino acids: CASSDTFSYNSPLHF. CDR3 nucleotide sequence: TGTGCCAGCTCAGACACTTTCTCCTATAATTCACCCCTCCACTTT.

Notes on this clonotype: This sequence may be a read error, since a much larger clone differs from it by one base. This chain links TRBV7-3 with TRBJ2-7; a weak D match, TRBD1 (6 bases). The CDR3 length is 15 residues. The V end lost 5 bases, the J end lost 3 bases, and 17 bases lay between the germline ends. Germline-derived CDR1 and CDR2 are SGHTA and FQGTGA. CDR3 amino acids: CASSPGDGRIYEQYF. Written as DNA, the CDR3 is TGTGCCAGCAGCCCAGGGGACGGACGGATCTACGAGCAGTACTTC.